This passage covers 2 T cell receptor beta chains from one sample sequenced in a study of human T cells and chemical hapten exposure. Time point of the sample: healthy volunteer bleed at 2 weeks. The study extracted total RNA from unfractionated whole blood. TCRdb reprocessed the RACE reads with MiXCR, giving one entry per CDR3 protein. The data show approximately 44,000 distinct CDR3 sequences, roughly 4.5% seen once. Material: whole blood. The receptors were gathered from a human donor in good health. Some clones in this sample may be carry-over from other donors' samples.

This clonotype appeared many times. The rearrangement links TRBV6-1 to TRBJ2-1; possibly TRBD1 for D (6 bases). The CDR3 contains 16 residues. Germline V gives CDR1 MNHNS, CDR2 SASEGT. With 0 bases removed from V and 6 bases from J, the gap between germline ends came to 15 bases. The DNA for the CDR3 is TGTGCCAGCAGTGAAGCTGGGTACAGGGTGAGCAATGAGCAGTTCTTC. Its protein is CASSEAGYRVSNEQFF.

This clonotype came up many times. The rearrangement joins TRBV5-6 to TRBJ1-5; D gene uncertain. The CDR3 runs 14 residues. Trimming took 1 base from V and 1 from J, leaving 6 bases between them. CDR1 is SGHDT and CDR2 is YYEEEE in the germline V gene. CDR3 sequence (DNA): TGTGCCAGCAGCTTGCGGTTGAGCAATCAGCCCCAGCATTTT. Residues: CASSLRLSNQPQHF.